This is a list of T cell receptor beta chains from one sample in a study of T-cell reconstitution after alpha-beta-depleted transplantation in children. Each CDR3 protein is one row after TCRdb ran MiXCR on the PCR reads. This table holds approximately 30,000 distinct CDR3 sequences, 5% to 7% found once. This sample comprised PBMCs, mostly from graft donor cells, obtained 180 days after TCRalphabeta/CD19-depleted stem cell transplant. The source is a male patient between 10 and 17 years old who had a stem cell transplant for acute myeloid leukemia, so the T cells may come from the graft donor. Each CDR3 is given with its conserved first and last residue. The order of the fields is clone size, J gene, V gene, D gene, CDR3 protein, CDR3 DNA. A D gene is named only where the DNA matches it firmly. The size field is filled for only some rows; it gives once, few, many or a size class.

few TRBJ1-3 TRBV6-2/TRBV6-3 . CASSYGWTSGNTIYF TGTGCCAGCAGTTACGGTTGGACCTCTGGAAACACCATATATTTT
many TRBJ1-5 TRBV5-1 . CASSLGGLDQPQHF TGCGCCAGCAGCTTGGGGGGGCTCGATCAGCCCCAGCATTTT
many TRBJ1-5 TRBV30 . CAWSRNNQPQHF TGTGCCTGGAGCCGCAACAATCAGCCCCAGCATTTT
many TRBJ2-1 TRBV5-5 . CASSPAGSRYNEQFF TGTGCCAGCAGCCCCGCGGGGAGCCGCTACAATGAGCAGTTCTTC
many TRBJ2-2 TRBV2 . CASRGTGELFF TGTGCCAGCAGGGGCACCGGGGAGCTGTTTTTT
. TRBJ2-4 TRBV6-2/TRBV6-3 . CASSFAVFRHIQYF TGTGCCAGCAGCTTTGCGGTGTTTAGACACATTCAGTACTTC
many TRBJ1-5 TRBV2 . CATKRGEGNQPQHF TGTGCCACCAAGCGGGGGGAGGGCAATCAGCCCCAGCATTTT
many TRBJ2-2 TRBV27 . CASSQRTNTGELFF TGTGCCAGCAGCCAACGCACGAACACCGGGGAGCTGTTTTTT
many TRBJ1-2 TRBV14 . CASSDNGRAYGYTF TGTGCCAGCAGCGATAATGGGAGAGCCTATGGCTACACCTTC
many TRBJ2-1 TRBV20-1 . CSASNPSNEQFF TGCAGTGCTAGTAATCCCAGCAATGAGCAGTTCTTC
many TRBJ2-7 TRBV29-1 TRBD1 CSVTDRNLYEQYF TGCAGCGTGACGGACAGGAACCTTTACGAGCAGTACTTC
many TRBJ2-5 TRBV20-1 . CSARILGETQYF TGCAGTGCTAGAATCCTAGGCGAGACCCAGTACTTC
many TRBJ2-3 TRBV11-2 TRBD2 CASSFYSLAGGQDTQYF TGTGCCAGCAGCTTTTATAGTCTAGCGGGGGGCCAGGATACGCAGTATTTT
many TRBJ2-1 TRBV24-1 TRBD2 CATSDPLAGVYNEQFF TGTGCCACCAGTGACCCTCTAGCGGGAGTCTACAATGAGCAGTTCTTC
many TRBJ2-2 TRBV15 . CATSRGFVPTGELFF TGTGCCACCAGCAGAGGGTTCGTCCCCACCGGGGAGCTGTTTTTT
many TRBJ2-3 TRBV18 . CASSPEGDTQYF TGTGCCAGCTCACCAGAGGGGGATACGCAGTATTTT
many TRBJ1-3 TRBV28 . CASTYSSGNTIYF TGTGCCAGCACCTATTCTTCTGGAAACACCATATATTTT
many TRBJ2-1 TRBV19 . CASRGAGAYNEQFF TGTGCGAGTAGGGGGGCGGGAGCGTACAATGAGCAGTTCTTC
many TRBJ2-5 TRBV14 . CASSQDVVRSEETQYF TGTGCCAGCAGCCAAGATGTCGTGCGTTCTGAGGAGACCCAGTACTTC
many TRBJ2-2 TRBV28 TRBD1 CASSLYRRPGGGELFF TGTGCCAGCAGTTTATATAGACGCCCAGGGGGAGGGGAGCTGTTTTTT
medium-sized TRBJ1-2 TRBV6-5 . CASALAGNGYTF TGTGCCAGCGCCCTGGCGGGGAATGGCTACACCTTC
many TRBJ1-2 TRBV2 TRBD1 CASTTGQGFNYGYTF TGTGCCAGCACAACCGGACAGGGATTTAACTATGGCTACACCTTC
. TRBJ2-1 TRBV18 . CASSPITYNEQFF TGTGCCAGCTCACCGATTACTTACAATGAGCAGTTCTTC
many TRBJ2-5 TRBV29-1 . CSVRDKHQETQYF TGCAGCGTTCGGGACAAACACCAAGAGACCCAGTACTTC
many TRBJ2-7 TRBV7-9 . CASSSASGYSYEQYF TGTGCCAGCAGCTCCGCCTCGGGATACTCCTACGAGCAGTACTTC
many TRBJ2-5 TRBV5-1 . CASSYLPWGAPETQYF TGCGCCAGCAGCTATTTACCTTGGGGGGCGCCAGAGACCCAGTACTTC
many TRBJ1-5 TRBV24-1 . CATSWGFNQPQHF TGTGCCACCAGTTGGGGTTTCAATCAGCCCCAGCATTTT